What follows are 23 T cell receptor beta chains derived from one specimen sequenced in a study of T cell repertoires in cytomegalovirus infection. What these receptors recognize is not known. From the reads, TCRdb called clonotypes with MiXCR, one entry per CDR3 protein. The profile shows approximately 260,000 distinct CDR3 sequences, about 20% of them singletons. This specimen was cultured PBMCs, taken from culture after CMV antigen stimulation. Receptors originate from a human donor in good health (CMV status not recorded). Some clones in this sample may be carry-over from other donors' samples.

The gene calls are TRBV7-2 and TRBJ1-2, with D tentatively TRBD1 (5 bases). Looked up from germline, CDR1 is SGHTA and CDR2 is FQGNSA. The germline V and J ends were trimmed by 4 bases and 8 bases, with 14 bases remaining between them. This CDR3 region has 13 residues. The CDR3 region is CASSYGTVWGYTF. CDR3 coding DNA: TGTGCCAGCAGCTACGGGACGGTCTGGGGCTACACCTTC. The whole variable domain, filled in from reference TRBV7-2 and TRBJ1-2, reads GAGVSQSPSNKVTEKGKDVELRCDPISGHTALYWYRQSLGQGLEFLIYFQGNSAPDKSGLPSDRFSAERTGGSVSTLTIQRTQQEDSAVYLCASSYGTVWGYTFGSGTRLTVV.

The rearrangement uses TRBV9 and TRBJ2-7, with 8 bases fitting TRBD1. J gave up 2 bases and V 4 bases, and 5 bases lay outside the gene matches. The CDR3 runs to 14 residues. Looked up from germline, CDR1 is SGDLS and CDR2 is YYNGEE. The CDR3: CASSPRTGPYEQYF. The CDR3 nucleotides read TGTGCCAGCAGCCCCCGGACAGGGCCCTACGAGCAGTACTTC. Variable domain in full (rest from reference TRBV9 and TRBJ2-7): DSGVTQTPKHLITATGQRVTLRCSPRSGDLSVYWYQQSLDQGLQFLIQYYNGEERAKGNILERFSAQQFPDLHSELNLSSLELGDSALYFCASSPRTGPYEQYFGPGTRLTVT.

This clonotype has ten or more counts. The chain links TRBV7-2 to TRBJ2-2; D unclear. The CDR3 is made up of 15 amino acids. Trimming took 5 bases from V and 3 from J, leaving 13 bases between them. Germline V gene lookup returns CDR1 SGHTA and CDR2 FQGNSA. This CDR3 is CASSPYAQYTGELFF. CDR3 DNA sequence: TGTGCCAGCAGCCCTTATGCACAGTACACCGGGGAGCTGTTTTTT.

The chain employs TRBV28 and TRBJ1-2; perhaps TRBD1 as D (6 bases). The V gene lost 5 bases and the J gene lost 7 bases, with 20 bases spanning the gap. Per germline, CDR1 MDHEN and CDR2 SYDVKM. The CDR3 extends over 15 amino acids. The CDR3: CASSPPHRARGGYTF. The CDR3, as DNA: TGTGCCAGCAGTCCCCCGCACAGGGCCAGGGGTGGCTACACCTTC.

The V gene is TRBV20-1, the J gene TRBJ1-1; no clear D gene. Per germline, CDR1 DFQATT and CDR2 SNEGSKA (reference sequence). Trimming took 0 bases from V and 11 from J, leaving 13 bases between them. There are 12 residues in the CDR3. The chain's CDR3 is CSAREVGSRAFF. DNA of the CDR3: TGCAGTGCTAGAGAGGTTGGAAGCCGGGCTTTCTTT.

This clonotype was seen repeatedly, ten times or more. The chain uses TRBV7-2 and TRBJ2-2; 7 nucleotides align to TRBD2. The CDR3 contains 14 residues. Germline V gene sequence: CDR1 SGHTA, CDR2 FQGNSA. The V and J ends lost 5 bases and 7 bases, in that order; junction bases with no gene match: 7. The CDR3 is CASSQGSGIGELFF. The CDR3, as DNA: TGTGCCAGCAGCCAAGGAAGCGGGATCGGGGAGCTGTTTTTT.

The chain combines TRBV6-8 with TRBJ1-1, with D unresolved. This CDR3 comprises 15 residues. The germline CDR1 and CDR2 sequences are MNHGY and SAAAGT. V dropped 6 bases and J dropped 4 bases, with 18 bases sitting between them. CDR3 coding DNA: TGTGCCAGCAGACTACTAACGGTGAAACTCACTGAAGCTTTCTTT. It is translated as CASRLLTVKLTEAFF.

This clonotype was counted ten times or more. V and J are TRBV5-1 and TRBJ2-7; either TRBD1 or TRBD2 may supply D (6 bases each). The CDR3 totals 13 residues. Germline V gene data show CDR1 as SGHRS and CDR2 as YFSETQ. V lost 0 bases to trimming and J lost 5 bases, with 9 bases between them. The CDR3 DNA sequence: TGCGCCAGCAGCTTGGGGGGGGCCGACGAGCAGTACTTC. It translates to CASSLGGADEQYF.

V and J are TRBV19 and TRBJ2-4; 9 bases line up with TRBD1. Germline values: CDR1 LNHDA, CDR2 SQIVND (reference sequence). V lost 4 bases and J lost 7; bases outside the gene matches: 5. The CDR3 is 14 residues long. CDR3 sequence reads: CASSSRQGGNIQYF. The CDR3 DNA sequence: TGTGCCAGTAGTAGTCGACAGGGGGGGAACATTCAGTACTTC.

The V and J genes are TRBV6-5 and TRBJ2-7, with 8 bases matching TRBD1. This CDR3 contains 15 residues. CDR1 and CDR2 (germline): MNHEY, SVGAGI. Trimming cost V 5 bases and J 4 bases; bases outside gene matches: 10. The CDR3 sequence is CASSKKIGQGYEQYF. CDR3 nucleotide sequence: TGTGCCAGCAGTAAAAAAATCGGACAGGGATACGAGCAGTACTTC.

This clonotype was found many times. This rearrangement joins TRBV12-3 or TRBV12-4 to TRBJ2-1, with D possibly called TRBD1 or TRBD2 (6 bases each). V lost 5 bases and J 1 base, leaving 12 bases between the germline ends. CDR3 length: 15 amino acids. CDR3 in DNA: TGTGCCAGCAGTCCCATAGGGGGGTCCTACAATGAGCAGTTCTTC. This sequence encodes CASSPIGGSYNEQFF.

This clonotype has just a few counts. The gene calls are TRBV7-8 and TRBJ2-1; D not resolved. Germline V lookup: CDR1 SGHVS, CDR2 FQNEAQ. The CDR3 has 14 residues. Trimming stripped 3 bases from V and 5 bases from J, with 11 bases between. Written as DNA, the CDR3 is TGTGCCAGCAGCTTGGGTTGGGGAAACAATGAGCAGTTCTTC. It yields the protein CASSLGWGNNEQFF. The entire variable domain, with the rest obtained from reference TRBV7-8 and TRBJ2-1, is as follows: GAGVSQSPRYKVAKRGQDVALRCDPISGHVSLFWYQQALGQGPEFLTYFQNEAQLDKSGLPSDRFFAERPEGSVSTLKIQRTQQEDSAVYLCASSLGWGNNEQFFGPGTRLTVL.

V usage is TRBV20-1 and J usage is TRBJ1-1; 7 bases are a match to TRBD1. The CDR3 is 15 residues long. J gave up 0 bases and V 3 bases, and 7 bases lay outside the gene matches. Germline-derived CDR1 and CDR2 are DFQATT and SNEGSKA (reference sequence). DNA of the CDR3: TGCAGTGCTAGTACAGGGGAGAAGCTGAACACTGAAGCTTTCTTT. Amino acid sequence: CSASTGEKLNTEAFF.

CDR3 DNA: TGTGCCAGCTTTTCCGGCCTAGGAATCGATGAGCAGTTCTTC. Translation gives CASFSGLGIDEQFF. The chain is built from TRBV12-3 or TRBV12-4 and TRBJ2-1, with D unclear. V was shortened by 8 bases and J by 8 bases, with 19 bases between the two germline ends. The CDR3 contains 14 residues.

This clonotype was counted a few times. In nucleotides, the CDR3 is TGTGCCAGCAGCCGATCGGACAGGCAAGAGACCCAGTACTTC. Its translation: CASSRSDRQETQYF. The chain has TRBV7-9 and TRBJ2-5, with 7 bases identical to TRBD1. CDR3 length equals 14 residues. From germline, CDR1 is SEHNR and CDR2 FQNEAQ (reference sequence). After removal of 5 bases from V and 2 bases from J, the junction contained 5 bases not matched to a gene.

In its sample, this clonotype was seen a few times. CDR3 sequence: CASSLAIQGQGHTF. CDR3 coding DNA: TGTGCCAGCAGTTTAGCGATCCAGGGACAGGGTCACACCTTC. The gene calls are TRBV12-3 or TRBV12-4 and TRBJ1-2; 9 bases align to TRBD1. This CDR3 has 14 amino acids. V shed 0 bases and J 12 bases; nucleotides not matched to a gene: 8.

Many counts were recorded for this clonotype. V usage is TRBV7-2 and J usage is TRBJ2-3, with no clear D. V lost 5 bases to trimming and J lost 6 bases, with 9 bases between them. CDR1 is SGHTA, CDR2 FQGNSA, per germline. The CDR3 loop spans 12 amino acids. CDR3 sequence: CASSPLIDTQYF. DNA of the CDR3: TGTGCCAGCAGCCCCCTTATCGATACGCAGTATTTT.

This clonotype was observed many times. The V gene is TRBV7-2, the J gene TRBJ2-7; 9 positions match TRBD2. CDR3 length: 14 amino acids. V gave up 1 base and J gave up 7 bases; unmatched junction bases: 5. Germline V gives CDR1 SGHTA, CDR2 FQGNSA. The CDR3 DNA follows: TGTGCCAGCAGCTTAGGACTAGCGGTGGGGGAGCAGTACTTC. Amino acids: CASSLGLAVGEQYF.

This clonotype has more than one count but fewer than ten. V and J are TRBV7-8 and TRBJ2-5; D uncertain. CDR1 and CDR2 (germline): SGHVS, FQNEAQ. The CDR3 covers 14 residues. Trimming cost V 1 base and J 8 bases, with 14 bases left between them. For the CDR3, the DNA is TGTGCCAGCAGCTTAGATTCGGTTATCTTAACCCAGTACTTC. Translation gives CASSLDSVILTQYF. Filled out from reference TRBV7-8 and TRBJ2-5, the complete variable domain reads GAGVSQSPRYKVAKRGQDVALRCDPISGHVSLFWYQQALGQGPEFLTYFQNEAQLDKSGLPSDRFFAERPEGSVSTLKIQRTQQEDSAVYLCASSLDSVILTQYFGPGTRLLVL.

This clonotype was picked up many times. The rearrangement joins TRBV7-2 to TRBJ2-1; either TRBD1 or TRBD2 may fit D (5 bases each). The CDR3 has 15 amino acids. The V gene lost 7 bases and the J gene lost 2 bases, with 15 bases spanning the gap. Germline lookup yields CDR1 SGHTA and CDR2 FQGNSA. CDR3 DNA: TGTGCCAGCACCCTCCCCGGGACCGCCTACAATGAGCAGTTCTTC. The encoded protein is CASTLPGTAYNEQFF.

This clonotype appeared many times. At one boundary the junction diverges from the germline segment, which might be a read error. The chain links TRBV20-1 to TRBJ1-5, with TRBD1 matching 9 bases. Germline-derived CDR1 and CDR2 are DFQATT and SNEGSKA (reference sequence). The CDR3 runs 14 residues. Here the CDR3 reads CSVEQGAEYQPQHF. The CDR3, as DNA: TGTAGTGTGGAACAGGGGGCAGAATATCAGCCCCAGCATTTT.

V usage is TRBV11-3 and J usage is TRBJ1-1; D is possibly TRBD1 (5 bases). Trimming removed 3 bases from V and 1 base from J, with 9 bases in between. The germline V gene has CDR1 SGHNT and CDR2 YENEEA. The CDR3 has 14 amino acids. The CDR3 DNA follows: TGTGCCAGCAGCTTTACGGGGGGGAACACTGAAGCTTTCTTT. Amino acids: CASSFTGGNTEAFF. Based on the CDR3 plus reference TRBV11-3 and TRBJ1-1, the full variable domain is EAGVVQSPRYKIIEKKQPVAFWCNPISGHNTLYWYLQNLGQGPELLIRYENEEAVDDSQLPKDRFSAERLKGVDSTLKIQPAELGDSAVYLCASSFTGGNTEAFFGQGTRLTVV.

This clonotype was observed many times. The V and J genes are TRBV7-9 and TRBJ2-7; 9 bases are shared with TRBD2. Germline V CDR1 and CDR2: SEHNR, FQNEAQ (reference sequence). The junction had 5 bases not matched to a gene; V was cut back by 5 bases and J by 3 bases. The CDR3 is 14 residues long. DNA for the CDR3: TGTGCCAGCAGCCAGACTAGCGGTAACTACGAGCAGTACTTC. This sequence encodes CASSQTSGNYEQYF.